Presented here are 27 T cell receptor beta chains from one specimen sequenced in a study of blood T cell repertoires in COVID-19. The assay was immunoSEQ multiplex PCR, and TCRdb's table has in-frame clones only and misses some. The table records about 64,000 clones, around 90% of them present only once. What was sequenced was peripheral blood. The receptors here all came from a woman of 80 years or more with active COVID-19.

The V gene is TRBV7-2, the J gene TRBJ2-1, with 14 bases aligning to TRBD2. CDR1 and CDR2 from the germline V gene are SGHTA and FQGNSA. The CDR3 runs 16 residues. The junction had 15 bases not matched to a gene; V was cut back by 5 bases and J by 15 bases. The CDR3 DNA is TGTGCCAGCAGCCCTTATGGGGGACTAGCGGGAGTCGGCCCGTTCTTC. Translated, it gives CASSPYGGLAGVGPFF. The whole variable domain, filled in from reference TRBV7-2 and TRBJ2-1, reads GAGVSQSPSNKVTEKGKDVELRCDPISGHTALYWYRQSLGQGLEFLIYFQGNSAPDKSGLPSDRFSAERTGGSVSTLTIQRTQQEDSAVYLCASSPYGGLAGVGPFFGPGTRLTVL.

CDR3 amino acids: CASIVGGSEAFF. As DNA, the CDR3 is TGTGCCAGTATCGTGGGGGGGTCTGAAGCTTTCTTT. The V gene is TRBV19, the J gene TRBJ1-1, with D possibly being TRBD1 (5 bases). CDR1 LNHDA and CDR2 SQIVND come from the germline V gene (reference sequence). Trimming took off 7 bases at V and 6 bases at J, with 12 bases between the two ends. This CDR3 has 12 residues.

The genes are TRBV6-1 and TRBJ1-6; D call uncertain. V dropped 2 bases and J dropped 5 bases, with 10 bases sitting between them. CDR1 is MNHNS and CDR2 is SASEGT in the germline V gene. CDR3 length: 15 amino acids. The CDR3: CASSERRQHNSPLHF. CDR3 in DNA: TGTGCCAGCAGTGAAAGGAGGCAGCATAATTCACCCCTCCACTTT.

This clone was seen more than once but under ten times. V is TRBV7-8 and J is TRBJ1-5; the D gene is possibly TRBD1 (6 bases). This CDR3 region has 17 residues. V was pared by 5 bases and J by 5 bases, with 22 bases between. Germline V gene lookup returns CDR1 SGHVS and CDR2 FQNEAQ. The CDR3 spells CASSPLAAGEIYQPQHF. Here the CDR3 DNA reads TGTGCCAGCAGCCCTCTAGCTGCAGGGGAGATCTATCAGCCCCAGCATTTT.

V usage is TRBV25-1 and J usage is TRBJ1-4; TRBD1 agrees at 9 bases. The CDR3 is 14 amino acids. Germline CDR1 and CDR2: MGHDK and SYGVNS. V shed 7 bases and J 6 bases; nucleotides not matched to a gene: 6. CDR3 DNA: TGTGCCAGCAAAAACAGGGGGCCGGATGAAAAACTGTTTTTT. It is translated as CASKNRGPDEKLFF.

The gene calls are TRBV7-9 and TRBJ1-2; TRBD1 is a possible D gene (6 bases). The CDR3 sequence is 13 residues long. V lost 0 bases, J lost 8 bases, and 10 bases lay in between. CDR1 is SEHNR, CDR2 FQNEAQ, per germline (reference sequence). CDR3: CASSLAGGDGYTF. CDR3 sequence (DNA): TGTGCCAGCAGCTTAGCAGGGGGGGACGGCTACACCTTC. The variable domain in full, with the rest retrieved from reference TRBV7-9 and TRBJ1-2, is DTGVSQNPRHKITKRGQNVTFRCDPISEHNRLYWYRQTLGQGPEFLTYFQNEAQLEKSRLLSDRFSAERPKGSFSTLEIQRTEQGDSAMYLCASSLAGGDGYTFGSGTRLTVV.

As DNA, the CDR3 is TGTGCCAGCAGCTCCGGGACAGGCAGCACAGATACGCAGTATTTT. Its protein is CASSSGTGSTDTQYF. The chain employs TRBV11-2 and TRBJ2-3, with 8 bases aligning to TRBD1. The CDR3 extends over 15 amino acids. Germline CDR1 reads SGHAT; CDR2 reads FQNNGV. V trimming: 4 bases; J trimming: 0 bases; junction bases outside the gene matches: 3.

The rearrangement links TRBV19 to TRBJ2-7; 7 bases match TRBD2. Germline CDR1 and CDR2: LNHDA and SQIVND (reference sequence). The CDR3 loop spans 15 amino acids. The V gene end was trimmed by 4 bases and the J gene end by 0 bases; junction bases not matched to a gene: 6. CDR3: CASSSPSGHSYEQYV. The CDR3, as DNA: TGTGCCAGTAGTAGTCCTAGCGGTCACTCCTACGAGCAGTACGTC.

The chain is built from TRBV5-6 and TRBJ2-1; no clear D. The CDR3 length is 12 residues. Per the germline V gene, CDR1 is SGHDT and CDR2 is YYEEEE. The V and J ends lost 4 bases and 4 bases respectively, with 6 bases between them. In DNA, the CDR3 is TGTGCCAGCAGCCCGGGTTACAATGAGCAGTTCTTC. It is translated as CASSPGYNEQFF.

This chain links TRBV3-1 (or the pseudogene TRBV3-2) with TRBJ2-4; TRBD2 is a possible D gene (6 bases). The CDR3 is 14 amino acids. V was cut by 0 bases and J by 9 bases, with 12 bases left in between. Per germline, CDR1 LGHDT and CDR2 YNNKEL (reference sequence). This CDR3 reads CASSQDLRGGIQYF. DNA of the CDR3: TGTGCCAGCAGCCAAGATCTAAGGGGAGGCATTCAGTACTTC.

The chain has TRBV9 and TRBJ2-2; 14 nucleotides match TRBD2. The germline V gene encodes CDR1 SGDLS and CDR2 YYNGEE. Unmatched junction bases numbered 3, after V lost 4 bases and J lost 4 bases. This CDR3 comprises 16 residues. CDR3 nucleotide sequence: TGTGCCAGCAGCCCGGGACTAGCGGGAGTCACCGGGGAGCTGTTTTTT. As protein: CASSPGLAGVTGELFF.

The rearrangement uses TRBV19 and TRBJ1-5; no definite D call. V lost 3 bases, J lost 4 bases, and 16 bases lay in between. CDR1 and CDR2 from the germline V gene are LNHDA and SQIVND (reference sequence). This CDR3 contains 16 residues. The CDR3, as DNA: TGTGCCAGTAGTATCACCGGGTCCCAACTTAATCAGCCCCAGCATTTT. This translates into CASSITGSQLNQPQHF.

The CDR3 DNA follows: TGTGCCAGCAGAAGACAGGGGTATCCCAGCACAGATACGCAGTATTTT. Encoded protein: CASRRQGYPSTDTQYF. The rearrangement joins TRBV2 to TRBJ2-3, with TRBD1 matching over 8 bases. With V trimmed by 6 bases and J by 0 bases, 8 bases remained unmatched. The CDR3 runs to 16 residues. The germline CDR1 and CDR2 sequences are SNHLY and FYNNEI.

The V gene is TRBV11-2, the J gene TRBJ1-1; D is uncertain. Germline CDR1 is SGHAT and CDR2 is FQNNGV. V was pared by 3 bases and J by 3 bases, with 8 bases between. CDR3 length: 13 amino acids. This CDR3 reads CASSFGRDTEAFF. The CDR3 DNA follows: TGTGCCAGCAGCTTCGGGAGGGACACTGAAGCTTTCTTT.

The CDR3 DNA sequence: TGTGCCAGCAGTGAGACAGGGGCAACAGATACGCAGTATTTT. This gives the protein CASSETGATDTQYF. V is TRBV28 and J is TRBJ2-3, with 8 bases that match TRBD1. CDR3 length: 14 residues. The V and J ends lost 5 bases and 3 bases, in that order; junction bases with no gene match: 4. CDR1 MDHEN and CDR2 SYDVKM come from the germline V gene.

The chain is built from TRBV11-3 and TRBJ2-1, with 7 bases matching TRBD2. This CDR3 spans 14 amino acids. J was trimmed by 8 bases and V by 1 base; bases with no gene match: 5. Per the germline V gene, CDR1 is SGHNT and CDR2 is YENEEA. CDR3 region: CASSLARTSDEQFF. The CDR3 nucleotides read TGTGCCAGCAGCTTAGCCCGAACTAGCGATGAGCAGTTCTTC.

The chain has TRBV7-2 and TRBJ2-1; 13 bases line up with TRBD2. The CDR3 is 17 amino acids. J lost 9 bases, V lost 5 bases, and 13 bases had no gene match. Germline assignment: CDR1 SGHTA and CDR2 FQGNSA. This CDR3 is CASSPGLAGALRGEQFF. In nucleotides, the CDR3 is TGTGCCAGCAGCCCAGGACTAGCGGGAGCCTTAAGGGGTGAGCAGTTCTTC.

This clone was seen a few times. The V and J genes are TRBV2 and TRBJ2-7; D possibly corresponds to TRBD1 (5 bases). The germline V gene encodes CDR1 SNHLY and CDR2 FYNNEI. V lost 9 bases, J lost 1 base, and 13 bases lay in between. The CDR3 has 13 residues. CDR3: CASLGRDSYEQYV. The CDR3 coding sequence is TGTGCCAGTTTGGGCAGGGATTCCTACGAGCAGTACGTC.

This clone was seen only a few times. The chain recombines TRBV7-9 with TRBJ2-7, with TRBD1 matching over 8 bases. The V gene's germline CDR1 is SEHNR and CDR2 FQNEAQ (reference sequence). With V trimmed by 0 bases and J by 1 base, 5 bases remained unmatched. CDR3 size: 16 residues. CDR3 in amino acids: CASSLASGTGSYEQYF. The CDR3 DNA sequence: TGTGCCAGCAGCTTAGCATCGGGGACAGGTTCCTACGAGCAGTACTTC.

The chain employs TRBV6-5 and TRBJ1-2; 8 bases match TRBD1. This CDR3 is built from 15 residues. Per the germline V gene, CDR1 is MNHEY and CDR2 is SVGAGI. V gave up 6 bases and J gave up 3 bases; unmatched junction bases: 9. The CDR3 loop is CASRPQPRGHYGYTF. The CDR3 DNA sequence: TGTGCCAGCAGGCCTCAACCCAGGGGGCACTATGGCTACACCTTC.

The CDR3 protein is CASSPKGVGEQYF. The CDR3 nucleotides read TGTGCCAGCAGCCCAAAGGGAGTCGGCGAGCAGTACTTC. This chain uses TRBV5-6 with TRBJ2-7; possible D gene TRBD2, 5 bases. The CDR3 consists of 13 residues. V was shortened by 4 bases and J by 6 bases, with 14 bases between the two germline ends. Germline values: CDR1 SGHDT, CDR2 YYEEEE.

The V and J genes are TRBV5-4 and TRBJ1-3; the match to TRBD1 covers 9 bases. The CDR3 spans 16 residues. Trimming at V came to 4 bases and at J to 0 bases, leaving 5 bases not matched to a gene. Germline V lookup: CDR1 SGHNT, CDR2 YYREEE (reference sequence). CDR3 protein: CASSATGGTSGNTIYF. CDR3 sequence (DNA): TGTGCCAGCAGCGCGACAGGGGGTACCTCTGGAAACACCATATATTTT.

J is TRBJ1-2 and V is TRBV3-1 (or the pseudogene TRBV3-2); D not certain. The ends were cut back, 5 bases at V and 0 bases at J, with 10 bases in the middle. CDR3 length: 14 residues. Germline loops: CDR1 LGHDT, CDR2 YNNKEL (reference sequence). CDR3 in DNA: TGTGCCAGCAGCTCTCGGGGAGCTAACTATGGCTACACCTTC. Translating gives CASSSRGANYGYTF.

This chain joins TRBV2 and TRBJ1-5; D is perhaps TRBD1 (5 bases). Trimming left V 6 bases short and J 3 bases short, with 15 bases between. The V gene's germline CDR1 is SNHLY and CDR2 FYNNEI. The CDR3 length is 15 residues. CDR3 coding DNA: TGTGCCAGCAGCCGTTCCGGGGGTTCCAATCAGCCCCAGCATTTT. Residues: CASSRSGGSNQPQHF.

V and J are TRBV19 and TRBJ2-7; the match to TRBD1 covers 9 bases. Germline lookup yields CDR1 LNHDA and CDR2 SQIVND (reference sequence). The ends lost 5 bases at V and 0 bases at J; junction bases unmatched: 5. The CDR3 length is 15 residues. The CDR3 coding sequence is TGTGCCAGTAGTCCCGGACAGGGGAGCTCCTACGAGCAGTACTTC. Translation gives CASSPGQGSSYEQYF. The variable domain in full, completed from reference TRBV19 and TRBJ2-7, reads DGGITQSPKYLFRKEGQNVTLSCEQNLNHDAMYWYRQDPGQGLRLIYYSQIVNDFQKGDIAEGYSVSREKKESFPLTVTSAQKNPTAFYLCASSPGQGSSYEQYFGPGTRLTVT.

This clone was seen only once. The chain joins TRBV28 to TRBJ1-4; D possibly corresponds to TRBD1 (6 bases). The CDR3 length is 12 residues. CDR1 MDHEN and CDR2 SYDVKM come from the germline V gene. Trimming took off 5 bases at V and 7 bases at J, with 8 bases between the two ends. CDR3 bases: TGTGCCAGCAGTCAGGGGTTTGAAAAACTGTTTTTT. Amino acid sequence: CASSQGFEKLFF.

V is TRBV11-2 and J is TRBJ2-7; 8 nucleotides match TRBD1. Losses at the gene ends were 5 bases for V and 4 bases for J; bases not matched to a gene: 7. The CDR3 runs 14 residues. CDR1 is SGHAT, CDR2 FQNNGV, per germline. CDR3 protein: CASSHRTGWYEQYF. Here the CDR3 DNA reads TGTGCCAGCAGCCACCGGACAGGGTGGTACGAGCAGTACTTC. Full variable domain (outside the CDR3, taken from reference TRBV11-2 and TRBJ2-7): EAGVAQSPRYKIIEKRQSVAFWCNPISGHATLYWYQQILGQGPKLLIQFQNNGVVDDSQLPKDRFSAERLKGVDSTLKIQPAKLEDSAVYLCASSHRTGWYEQYFGPGTRLTVT.